This is a list of T cell receptor beta chains from one sample in a study of blood T cell repertoires in COVID-19. This table comes from immunoSEQ multiplex PCR, and its TCRdb copy is limited to in-frame clones, with some not included. The sample comprises roughly 210,000 clones, less than 90% of which are singletons, and roughly a tenth rests with the top ten. The sample comprised peripheral blood. All receptors come from a woman of 80 years or more with COVID-19, enrolled during active disease. Each CDR3 is given with its conserved first and last residue. D genes are given only for firm matches. A row's size may be missing; if present it is once, few, many or a size class.

j_call: TRBJ2-7; clone_size: .; v_call: TRBV5-4; d_call: TRBD2; cdr3_nt: TGTGCCAGCAACCCGGGAGGGGGTTCCTACGAGCAGTACTTC; cdr3_aa: CASNPGGGSYEQYF
j_call: TRBJ2-3; clone_size: few; v_call: TRBV10-2; d_call: .; cdr3_nt: TGCGCCAGCAGTATCTCTGGCGGGGTGAGCACAGATACGCAGTATTTT; cdr3_aa: CASSISGGVSTDTQYF
j_call: TRBJ1-3; clone_size: few; v_call: TRBV28; d_call: .; cdr3_nt: TGTGCCAGCAGTTTGAACAGACCTTCCTCTGGAAACACCATATATTTT; cdr3_aa: CASSLNRPSSGNTIYF
j_call: TRBJ1-4; clone_size: .; v_call: TRBV30; d_call: TRBD1; cdr3_nt: TGTGCCTTACCGCTCCAGGGGGCGGCTAATGAAAAACTGTTTTTT; cdr3_aa: CALPLQGAANEKLFF
j_call: TRBJ2-1; clone_size: .; v_call: TRBV11-3; d_call: .; cdr3_nt: TGTGCCAGCAGCCGTGAACAGGGTTCAGGAGAGCAGTTCTTC; cdr3_aa: CASSREQGSGEQFF
j_call: TRBJ2-5; clone_size: .; v_call: TRBV11-1; d_call: .; cdr3_nt: TGTGCCAGCGGCCCTGAAGAGACCCAGTACTTC; cdr3_aa: CASGPEETQYF
j_call: TRBJ1-2; clone_size: few; v_call: TRBV19; d_call: .; cdr3_nt: TGTGCCAGTAGTATGGAGGGACTCTATGGCTACACCTTC; cdr3_aa: CASSMEGLYGYTF
j_call: TRBJ1-5; clone_size: .; v_call: TRBV24-1; d_call: TRBD1; cdr3_nt: TGTGCCACCGAAGACAGGGTGGATCAGCCCCAGCATTTT; cdr3_aa: CATEDRVDQPQHF
j_call: TRBJ1-2; clone_size: few; v_call: TRBV4-3; d_call: .; cdr3_nt: TGCGCCAGCAGCCAAGACAGGGAATATGGCTACACCTTC; cdr3_aa: CASSQDREYGYTF
j_call: TRBJ1-2; clone_size: .; v_call: TRBV6-6; d_call: .; cdr3_nt: TGTGCCAGCAGCTCCGGACTTTTGAACGGCTACACCTTC; cdr3_aa: CASSSGLLNGYTF
j_call: TRBJ1-5; clone_size: once; v_call: TRBV5-8; d_call: .; cdr3_nt: TGTGCCAGCAACCGGGGGAGCAATCAGCCCCAGCATTTT; cdr3_aa: CASNRGSNQPQHF
j_call: TRBJ1-3; clone_size: .; v_call: TRBV6-5; d_call: .; cdr3_nt: TGTGCCAGCAGTCTCCACAGTTCGTCTGGAAACACCATATATTTT; cdr3_aa: CASSLHSSSGNTIYF
j_call: TRBJ1-1; clone_size: .; v_call: TRBV3-1/TRBV3-2; d_call: .; cdr3_nt: TGTGCCAGCAGTCACGGGACTGGAGCTTTCTTT; cdr3_aa: CASSHGTGAFF
j_call: TRBJ1-1; clone_size: .; v_call: TRBV29-1; d_call: .; cdr3_nt: TGCAGCGGACAGGAGCACACTGAAGCTTTCTTT; cdr3_aa: CSGQEHTEAFF
j_call: TRBJ2-3; clone_size: .; v_call: TRBV24-1; d_call: TRBD1; cdr3_nt: TGTGCCACCAGTGACACCGACAGGGGGCGCACAGATACGCAGTATTTT; cdr3_aa: CATSDTDRGRTDTQYF
j_call: TRBJ1-5; clone_size: .; v_call: TRBV7-9; d_call: TRBD1; cdr3_nt: TGTGCCAGCAGCCCTAGCACCGGGACAGGTAGTAATCAGCCCCAGCATTTT; cdr3_aa: CASSPSTGTGSNQPQHF
j_call: TRBJ1-4; clone_size: .; v_call: TRBV30; d_call: .; cdr3_nt: TGTGCCTGGAGTTTAAAAGGGCTTGGGAGATCTAATGAAAAACTGTTTTTT; cdr3_aa: CAWSLKGLGRSNEKLFF
j_call: TRBJ1-2; clone_size: .; v_call: TRBV7-9; d_call: .; cdr3_nt: TGTGCCAGCACCCTGGACAGACAGGTTACCTATGGCTACACCTTC; cdr3_aa: CASTLDRQVTYGYTF
j_call: TRBJ1-5; clone_size: .; v_call: TRBV2; d_call: .; cdr3_nt: TGTGCCAGCAGTCCTCCGGGAGGTCAGCCCCAGCATTTT; cdr3_aa: CASSPPGGQPQHF
j_call: TRBJ2-5; clone_size: once; v_call: TRBV15; d_call: TRBD1; cdr3_nt: TGTGCCACCAGCAGAGAAGGGGGCAAAGAGACCCAGTACTTC; cdr3_aa: CATSREGGKETQYF
j_call: TRBJ2-2; clone_size: .; v_call: TRBV7-3; d_call: .; cdr3_nt: TGTGCCAGCAGTAAGGAGGTCGGGGAGCTGTTTTTT; cdr3_aa: CASSKEVGELFF
j_call: TRBJ1-6; clone_size: .; v_call: TRBV12-3/TRBV12-4; d_call: .; cdr3_nt: TGTGCCAGCAGTTTGGGAGGACCCCTCCACTTT; cdr3_aa: CASSLGGPLHF
j_call: TRBJ2-7; clone_size: .; v_call: TRBV5-1; d_call: .; cdr3_nt: TGCGCCAGCAGCTTGAGGGAGCCCTACGAGCAGTACTTC; cdr3_aa: CASSLREPYEQYF
j_call: TRBJ2-5; clone_size: .; v_call: TRBV18; d_call: .; cdr3_nt: TGTGCCAGCTCACATTGGTCGGGCCAAGAGACCCAGTACTTC; cdr3_aa: CASSHWSGQETQYF
j_call: TRBJ2-2; clone_size: .; v_call: TRBV6-4; d_call: .; cdr3_nt: TGTGCCAGCAAGCAAGCGGGGAACACCGGGGAGCTGTTTTTT; cdr3_aa: CASKQAGNTGELFF
j_call: TRBJ2-7; clone_size: .; v_call: TRBV5-4; d_call: .; cdr3_nt: TGTGCCAGCAGCACCCCGGGGCAGGGGAAGGACTACGAGCAGTACTTC; cdr3_aa: CASSTPGQGKDYEQYF
j_call: TRBJ1-6; clone_size: .; v_call: TRBV5-1; d_call: .; cdr3_nt: TGCGCCAGCAGGGAGGTCGCACGACGGAATTCACCCCTCCACTTT; cdr3_aa: CASREVARRNSPLHF
j_call: TRBJ2-1; clone_size: .; v_call: TRBV24-1; d_call: .; cdr3_nt: TGTGCCACCAGTGGCGCTAAAAGTTTTTCTTCCTACAATGAGCAGTTCTTC; cdr3_aa: CATSGAKSFSSYNEQFF
j_call: TRBJ2-1; clone_size: .; v_call: TRBV3-1/TRBV3-2; d_call: TRBD2; cdr3_nt: TGTGCCAGCAGCCAAGAGCCCCTACCGGGACTAGCGGGCACTAACTACAATGAGCAGTTCTTC; cdr3_aa: CASSQEPLPGLAGTNYNEQFF
j_call: TRBJ1-6; clone_size: once; v_call: TRBV5-1; d_call: .; cdr3_nt: TGCGCCAGCAGCTTGCAGGGTCCTAATTCACCCCTCCACTTT; cdr3_aa: CASSLQGPNSPLHF
j_call: TRBJ2-6; clone_size: .; v_call: TRBV6-5; d_call: TRBD1; cdr3_nt: TGTGCCAGCATACAGGGGAGCTCTGGGGCCAACGTCCTGACTTTC; cdr3_aa: CASIQGSSGANVLTF
j_call: TRBJ1-1; clone_size: .; v_call: TRBV19; d_call: .; cdr3_nt: TGTGCCAGTAGTTCAGGGGTGAACACTGAAGCTTTCTTT; cdr3_aa: CASSSGVNTEAFF
j_call: TRBJ1-4; clone_size: .; v_call: TRBV5-6; d_call: .; cdr3_nt: TGTGCCAGCAGGAGAACTGCAGGTGTTAATGAAAAACTGTTTTTT; cdr3_aa: CASRRTAGVNEKLFF
j_call: TRBJ1-1; clone_size: .; v_call: TRBV12-3/TRBV12-4; d_call: .; cdr3_nt: TGTGCCAGCACCAGACAGGTGAACACTGGAGCTTTCTTT; cdr3_aa: CASTRQVNTGAFF
j_call: TRBJ2-5; clone_size: .; v_call: TRBV30; d_call: TRBD1; cdr3_nt: TGTGCCTGGAGTGTAGGACAGGGTACTCAAGAGACCCAGTACTTC; cdr3_aa: CAWSVGQGTQETQYF